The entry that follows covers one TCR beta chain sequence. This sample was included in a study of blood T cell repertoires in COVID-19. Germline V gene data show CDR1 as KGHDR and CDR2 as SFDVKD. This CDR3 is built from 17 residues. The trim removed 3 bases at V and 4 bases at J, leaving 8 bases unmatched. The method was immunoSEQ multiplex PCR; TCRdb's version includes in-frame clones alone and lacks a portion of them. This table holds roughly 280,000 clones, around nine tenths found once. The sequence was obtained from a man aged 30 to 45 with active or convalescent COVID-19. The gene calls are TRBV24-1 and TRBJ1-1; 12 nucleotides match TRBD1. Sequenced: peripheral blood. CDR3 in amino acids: CATSDTIPGQGATEAFF. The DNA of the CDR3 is TGTGCCACCAGTGATACAATACCGGGACAGGGGGCCACTGAAGCTTTCTTT.